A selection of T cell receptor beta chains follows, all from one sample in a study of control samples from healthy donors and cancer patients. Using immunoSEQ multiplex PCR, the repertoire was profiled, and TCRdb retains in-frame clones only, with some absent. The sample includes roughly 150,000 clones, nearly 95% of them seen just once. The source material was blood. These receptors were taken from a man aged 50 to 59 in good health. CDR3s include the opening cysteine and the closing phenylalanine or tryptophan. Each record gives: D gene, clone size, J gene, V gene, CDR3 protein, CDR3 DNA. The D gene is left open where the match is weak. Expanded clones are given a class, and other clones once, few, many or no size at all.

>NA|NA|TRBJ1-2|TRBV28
CASSITRGGYTF
TGTGCCAGCAGTATTACTAGGGGTGGCTACACCTTC
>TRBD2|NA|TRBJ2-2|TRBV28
CASSLRGRATGELFF
TGTGCCAGCAGTTTACGAGGGAGGGCCACCGGGGAGCTGTTTTTT
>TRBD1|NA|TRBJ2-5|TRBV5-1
CASRPGTGGDKTQYF
TGCGCCAGCAGACCAGGGACAGGGGGCGACAAGACCCAGTACTTC
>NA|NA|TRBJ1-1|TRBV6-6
CASGTDRTANTEAFF
TGTGCCAGCGGAACGGACCGGACAGCGAACACTGAAGCTTTCTTT
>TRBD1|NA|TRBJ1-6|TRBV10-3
CAISLADRDSPLHF
TGTGCCATCAGTCTTGCGGACAGGGATTCACCCCTCCACTTT
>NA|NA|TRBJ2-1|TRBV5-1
CASRSEGENEQFF
TGCGCCAGCAGGTCGGAGGGGGAGAATGAGCAGTTCTTC
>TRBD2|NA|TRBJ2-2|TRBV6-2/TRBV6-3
CASSLGTSGRQDTGELFF
TGTGCCAGCAGTTTGGGGACTAGCGGGAGACAGGACACCGGGGAGCTGTTTTTT
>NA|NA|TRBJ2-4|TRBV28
CASSHYTLAEIAKNIQYF
TGTGCCAGCAGTCACTATACCTTAGCGGAGATAGCCAAAAACATTCAGTACTTC
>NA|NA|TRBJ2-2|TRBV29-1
CSVDGPLRTGELFF
TGCAGCGTTGACGGTCCTCTTAGGACCGGGGAGCTGTTTTTT
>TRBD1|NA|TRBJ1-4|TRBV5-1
CASSSPGTGEEKLFF
TGCGCCAGCAGCTCCCCCGGGACAGGGGAAGAAAAACTGTTTTTT
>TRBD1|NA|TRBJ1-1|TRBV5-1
CASSFKIARGQVGNTEAFF
TGCGCCAGCAGCTTTAAAATCGCCAGGGGGCAGGTGGGGAACACTGAAGCTTTCTTT
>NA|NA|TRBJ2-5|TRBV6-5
CASTLSRATKETQYF
TGTGCCAGCACCCTATCCAGGGCCACTAAGGAGACCCAGTACTTC
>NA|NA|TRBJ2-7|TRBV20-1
CSASTTSEQYF
TGCAGTGCTAGTACCACGTCCGAGCAGTACTTC
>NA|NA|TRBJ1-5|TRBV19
CASSRDGRYNQPQHF
TGTGCCAGTAGCAGAGACGGTCGCTACAATCAGCCCCAGCATTTT
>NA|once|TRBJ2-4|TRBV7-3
CASSLEGSWVNIQYF
TGTGCCAGCAGCTTAGAAGGGAGTTGGGTAAACATTCAGTACTTC
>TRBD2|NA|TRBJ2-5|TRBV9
CASSVGLAPQETQYF
TGTGCCAGCAGCGTAGGACTAGCCCCACAAGAGACCCAGTACTTC
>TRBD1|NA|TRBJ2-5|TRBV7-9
CASSLGQTPLETQYF
TGTGCCAGCAGCTTGGGACAGACCCCTCTAGAGACCCAGTACTTC
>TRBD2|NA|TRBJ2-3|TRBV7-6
CASSFLGSGSPDTQYF
TGTGCCAGCAGCTTCCTCGGTAGCGGGAGCCCAGATACGCAGTATTTT
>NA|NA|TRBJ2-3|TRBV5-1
CASSRDGSTDTQYF
TGCGCCAGCAGTCGGGACGGGAGCACAGATACGCAGTATTTT
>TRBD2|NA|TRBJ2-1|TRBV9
CASVQTSGSIDEQFF
TGTGCCAGCGTCCAGACTAGCGGGAGCATCGATGAGCAGTTCTTC
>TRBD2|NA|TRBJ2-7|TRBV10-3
CAIRTSGTDEQYF
TGTGCCATCAGGACTAGCGGGACCGACGAGCAGTACTTC
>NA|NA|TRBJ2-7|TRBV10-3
CAISESLADSYEQYF
TGTGCCATCAGTGAGTCGCTAGCAGATTCCTACGAGCAGTACTTC
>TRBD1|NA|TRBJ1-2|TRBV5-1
CASSSTGNYGYTF
TGCGCCAGCAGCTCGACAGGGAACTATGGCTACACCTTC